This T cell receptor (beta chain) was obtained from a study of Graves' ophthalmopathy and Graves' hyperthyroidism. Findings and caveats of the study: Thyroid clonotypes that were expanded above 0.001 frequency mostly also appeared in blood.

V lost 8 bases to trimming and J lost 2 bases, with 13 bases between them. The germline V gene has CDR1 SQVTM and CDR2 ANQGSEA. The CDR3 length is 12 residues. Concerning this clonotype: Its antigen is still unknown.

TCR beta CDR3 regions were amplified from RNA transcripts. An opening RT-PCR round employed HTBI primers and preceded a second-round multiplex PCR. TCRdb processed the multiplex PCR reads anew with MiXCR; each CDR3 protein has one entry. The sample gives a few hundred thousand distinct CDR3 sequences, about two fifths of which show up once; around 4.6% is in the top ten. This chain uses TRBV29-1 with TRBJ2-7; D gene unclear. The clonotype was recovered from an adult man with Graves' hyperthyroidism. Material for sequencing was peripheral blood or thyroid tissue (not recorded which). CDR3 bases: TGCAGCTCACCCCGATTCGCCTACGAGCAGTACTTC. This codes for CSSPRFAYEQYF.